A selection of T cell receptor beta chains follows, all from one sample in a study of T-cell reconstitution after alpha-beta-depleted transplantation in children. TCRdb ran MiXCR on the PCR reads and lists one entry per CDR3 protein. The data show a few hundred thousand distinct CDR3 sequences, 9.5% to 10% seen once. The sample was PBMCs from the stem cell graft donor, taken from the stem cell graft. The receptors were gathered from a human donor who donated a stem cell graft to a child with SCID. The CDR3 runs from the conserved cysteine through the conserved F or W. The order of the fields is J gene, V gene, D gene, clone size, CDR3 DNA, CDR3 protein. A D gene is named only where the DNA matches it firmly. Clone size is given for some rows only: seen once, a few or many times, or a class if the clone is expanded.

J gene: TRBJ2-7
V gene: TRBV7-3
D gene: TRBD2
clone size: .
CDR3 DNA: TGTGCCAGCAGCTTAACGCTGGGGAGGGTAAACTACGAGCAGTACTTC
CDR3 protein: CASSLTLGRVNYEQYF

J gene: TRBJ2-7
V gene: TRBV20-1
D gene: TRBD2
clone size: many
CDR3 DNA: TGCAGTGCTAGCACTAGCGGGGGCTACGAGCAGTACTTC
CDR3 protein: CSASTSGGYEQYF

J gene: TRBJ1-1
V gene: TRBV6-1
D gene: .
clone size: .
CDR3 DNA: TGTGCCAGCAGTGAAGATACAGTGGGCACTGAAGCTTTCTTT
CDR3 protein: CASSEDTVGTEAFF

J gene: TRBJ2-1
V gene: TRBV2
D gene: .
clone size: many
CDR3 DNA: TGTGCCAGCATCGCAGGGTTGAATGAGCAGTTCTTC
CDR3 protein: CASIAGLNEQFF

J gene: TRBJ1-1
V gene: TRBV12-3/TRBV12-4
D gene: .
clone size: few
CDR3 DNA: TGTGCCAGCAGTTTAAGGGGTAAAGCTTTCTTT
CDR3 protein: CASSLRGKAFF

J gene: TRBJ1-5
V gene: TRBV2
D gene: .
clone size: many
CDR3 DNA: TGTGCCAGCAGTGAGGGGGGCAATCAGCCCCAGCATTTT
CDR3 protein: CASSEGGNQPQHF

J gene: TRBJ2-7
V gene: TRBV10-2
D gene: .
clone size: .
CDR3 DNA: TGCGCCAGCAGTGAGTATGCGGGGTACGAGCAGTACTTC
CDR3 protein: CASSEYAGYEQYF

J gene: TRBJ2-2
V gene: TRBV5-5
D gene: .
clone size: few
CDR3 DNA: TGTGCCAGCAGCTTAGAAACACACCACACCGGGGAGCTGTTTTTT
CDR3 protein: CASSLETHHTGELFF

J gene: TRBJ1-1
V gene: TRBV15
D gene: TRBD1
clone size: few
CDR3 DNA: TGTGCCACCAGCAGGGCGGAGGCAGGGGGCGATGAAGCTTTCTTT
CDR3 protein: CATSRAEAGGDEAFF

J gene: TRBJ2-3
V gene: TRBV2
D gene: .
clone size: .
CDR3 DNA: TGTGCCAGCATTAAGGGTCAGGTCACAGATACGCAGTATTTT
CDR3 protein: CASIKGQVTDTQYF

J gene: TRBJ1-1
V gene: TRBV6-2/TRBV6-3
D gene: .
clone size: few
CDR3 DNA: TGTGCCAGCAACGGCCCAATCGAAAACACTGAAGCTTTCTTT
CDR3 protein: CASNGPIENTEAFF

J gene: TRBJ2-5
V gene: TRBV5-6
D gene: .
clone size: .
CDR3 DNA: TGTGCCAGCAGCTTGGCTGGGGTTGGACAGCAAGAGACCCAGTACTTC
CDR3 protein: CASSLAGVGQQETQYF

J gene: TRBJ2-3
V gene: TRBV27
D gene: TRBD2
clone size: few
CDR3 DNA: TGTGCCAGCAGTTTATACGCGGGGGGGAGCACAGATACGCAGTATTTT
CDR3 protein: CASSLYAGGSTDTQYF

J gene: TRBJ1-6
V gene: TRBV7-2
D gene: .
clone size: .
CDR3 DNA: TGTGCCAGCAGCCGCCTGGGAGGGGCGAATAATTCACCCCTCCACTTT
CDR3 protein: CASSRLGGANNSPLHF

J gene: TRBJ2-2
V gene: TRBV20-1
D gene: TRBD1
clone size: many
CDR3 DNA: TGCAGTGCCCCCTTGACAGGGCCCGCCAACACCGGGGAGCTGTTTTTT
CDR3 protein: CSAPLTGPANTGELFF

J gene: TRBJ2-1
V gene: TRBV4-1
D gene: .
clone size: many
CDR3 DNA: TGCGCCAGCAGCCAAGTGTACAATGAGCAGTTCTTC
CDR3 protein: CASSQVYNEQFF

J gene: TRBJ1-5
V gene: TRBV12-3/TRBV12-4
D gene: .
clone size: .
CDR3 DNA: TGTGCCAGCAGTTTAGGACAGTCCACTGATCAGCCCCAGCATTTT
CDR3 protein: CASSLGQSTDQPQHF

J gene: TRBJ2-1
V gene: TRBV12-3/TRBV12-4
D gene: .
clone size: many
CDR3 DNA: TGTGCCAGCAGCCCATCCTCCTACAATGAGCAGTTCTTC
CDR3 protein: CASSPSSYNEQFF

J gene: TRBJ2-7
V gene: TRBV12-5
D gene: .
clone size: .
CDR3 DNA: TGTGCTAGTGGTGAATCAACTTACGAGCAGTACTTC
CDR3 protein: CASGESTYEQYF

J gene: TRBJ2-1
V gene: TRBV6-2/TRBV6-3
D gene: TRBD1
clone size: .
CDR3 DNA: TGTGCCAGCAGAACCCCAGGGACAGGGATCTCCCAAGGTGAGCAGTTCTTC
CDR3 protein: CASRTPGTGISQGEQFF

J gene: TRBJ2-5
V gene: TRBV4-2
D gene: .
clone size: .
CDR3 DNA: TGTGCCAGCAGCCAAGATCTGAACGGAAAGAAAGGGGAGACCCAGTACTTC
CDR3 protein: CASSQDLNGKKGETQYF

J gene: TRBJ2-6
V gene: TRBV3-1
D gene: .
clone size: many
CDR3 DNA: TGTGCCAGCAGCCCAGACTCTGGGGCCAACGTCCTGACTTTC
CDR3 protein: CASSPDSGANVLTF

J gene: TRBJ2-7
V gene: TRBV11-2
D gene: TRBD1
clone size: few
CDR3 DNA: TGTGCCAGCAGCTTAGCGACAGGGAGCTCCTACGAGCAGTACTTC
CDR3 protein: CASSLATGSSYEQYF

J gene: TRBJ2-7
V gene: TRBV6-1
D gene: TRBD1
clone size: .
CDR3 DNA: TGTGCCAGCAGTCCAAGGGGGCTTAACGAGCAGTACTTC
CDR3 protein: CASSPRGLNEQYF

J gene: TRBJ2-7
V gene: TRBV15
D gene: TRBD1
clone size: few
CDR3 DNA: TGTGCCACCAGCAGAAAACAGGGGATCGGCGAGCAGTACTTC
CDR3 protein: CATSRKQGIGEQYF

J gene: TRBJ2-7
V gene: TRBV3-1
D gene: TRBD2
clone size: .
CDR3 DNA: TGTGCCAGCAGCCAAACGGAGCGGGGCGGCTACGAGCAGTACTTC
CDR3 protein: CASSQTERGGYEQYF

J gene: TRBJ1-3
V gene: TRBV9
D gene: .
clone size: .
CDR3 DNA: TGTGCCAGCAGTTCCGGCGGCGGAAACACCATATATTTT
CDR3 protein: CASSSGGGNTIYF

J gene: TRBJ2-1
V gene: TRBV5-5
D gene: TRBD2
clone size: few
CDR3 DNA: TGTGCCAGCAGCTTCGGACTAGCGGGGGGCCGTTACAATGAGCAGTTCTTC
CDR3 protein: CASSFGLAGGRYNEQFF

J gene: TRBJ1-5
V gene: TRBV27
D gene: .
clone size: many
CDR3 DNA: TGTGCCAGCAGTTTAGGCAGGGGTCAGCCCCAGCATTTT
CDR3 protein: CASSLGRGQPQHF

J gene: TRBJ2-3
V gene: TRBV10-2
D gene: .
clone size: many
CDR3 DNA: TGCGCCAGCGCGGAGCTAGATGCAGATACGCAGTATTTT
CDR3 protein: CASAELDADTQYF

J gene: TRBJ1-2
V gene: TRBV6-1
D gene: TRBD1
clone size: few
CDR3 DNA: TGTGCCAGCAGGGGGGGACAGGCTAATTATGGCTACACCTTC
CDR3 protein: CASRGGQANYGYTF

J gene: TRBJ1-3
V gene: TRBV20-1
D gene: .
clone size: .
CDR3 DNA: TGCAGTGCCATGGACCCGGCGAGGGGTGGAAACACCATATATTTT
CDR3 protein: CSAMDPARGGNTIYF

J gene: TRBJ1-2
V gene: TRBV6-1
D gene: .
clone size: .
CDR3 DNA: TGTGCCAGCAGTGACGACAGCTGGGGCGACTATGGCTACACCTTC
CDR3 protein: CASSDDSWGDYGYTF

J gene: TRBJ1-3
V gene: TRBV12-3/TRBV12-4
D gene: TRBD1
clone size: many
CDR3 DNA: TGTGCCAGCAGTTCAAGACAGGGGGCCTCTGGAAACACCATATATTTT
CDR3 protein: CASSSRQGASGNTIYF

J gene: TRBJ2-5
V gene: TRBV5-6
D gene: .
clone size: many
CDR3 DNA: TGTGCCAGCAGCTTGCAGGTGTGGGAGACCCAGTACTTC
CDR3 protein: CASSLQVWETQYF

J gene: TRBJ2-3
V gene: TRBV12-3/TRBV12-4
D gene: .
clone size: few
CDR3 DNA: TGTGCCAGCAGTTCCCCTGGCGGGGGCCCTGCGGGCACAGATACGCAGTATTTT
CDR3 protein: CASSSPGGGPAGTDTQYF

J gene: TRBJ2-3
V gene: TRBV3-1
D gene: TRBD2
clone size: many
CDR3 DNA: TGTGCCAGCAGCCATGGTAGCGGGCCTCCAGAAGCGCAGTATTTT
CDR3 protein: CASSHGSGPPEAQYF

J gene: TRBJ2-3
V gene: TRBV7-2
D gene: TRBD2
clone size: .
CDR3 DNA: TGTGCCAGCAGCAGACTAGCGGGGGTAGATACGCAGTATTTT
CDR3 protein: CASSRLAGVDTQYF

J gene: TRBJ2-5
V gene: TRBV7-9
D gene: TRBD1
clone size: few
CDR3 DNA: TGTGCCAGCAGCTTATGGCCGACAGGGGTGGGAGAGACCCAGTACTTC
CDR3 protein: CASSLWPTGVGETQYF

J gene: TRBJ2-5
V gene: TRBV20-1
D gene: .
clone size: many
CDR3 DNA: TGCAGTGCTAGACTAGTTAGAGGCGAGGAGACCCAGTACTTC
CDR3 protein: CSARLVRGEETQYF

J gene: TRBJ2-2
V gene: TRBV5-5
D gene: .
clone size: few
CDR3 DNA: TGTGCCAGCAGCTTGAAGTTTCTATGGCCGAACACCGGGGAGCTGTTTTTT
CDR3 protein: CASSLKFLWPNTGELFF

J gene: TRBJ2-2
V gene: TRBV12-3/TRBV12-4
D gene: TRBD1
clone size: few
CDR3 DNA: TGTGCCAGCAGTTCTCGACAGGGGAACACCGGGGAGCTGTTTTTT
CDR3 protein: CASSSRQGNTGELFF

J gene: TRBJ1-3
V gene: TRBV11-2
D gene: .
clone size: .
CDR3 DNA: TGTGCCAGCAGCTTAGTTCCGGGGCTCTCTGGAAACACCATATATTTT
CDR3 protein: CASSLVPGLSGNTIYF

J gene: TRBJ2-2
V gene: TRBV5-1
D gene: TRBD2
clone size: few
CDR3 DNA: TGCGCCAGCAGCGGGGGACTAGCGGGGACACCGACCGGGGAGCTGTTTTTT
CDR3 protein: CASSGGLAGTPTGELFF

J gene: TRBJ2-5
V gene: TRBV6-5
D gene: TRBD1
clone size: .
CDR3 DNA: TGTGCCAGCAGTTACAAGGGACAGGGAGTACAAGAGACCCAGTACTTC
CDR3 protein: CASSYKGQGVQETQYF

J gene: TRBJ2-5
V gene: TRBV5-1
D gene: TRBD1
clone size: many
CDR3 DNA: TGCGCCAGCAGCGAAAGGACAGGGTTGGAGACCCAGTACTTC
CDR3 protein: CASSERTGLETQYF

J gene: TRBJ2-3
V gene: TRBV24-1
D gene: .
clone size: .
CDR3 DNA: TGTGCCATAAACACACGGAACACAGATACGCAGTATTTT
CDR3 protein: CAINTRNTDTQYF

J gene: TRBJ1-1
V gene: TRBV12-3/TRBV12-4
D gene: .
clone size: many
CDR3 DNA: TGTGCCAGCATCAACCGGGGGGCTAGAACTGAAGCTTTCTTT
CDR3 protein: CASINRGARTEAFF

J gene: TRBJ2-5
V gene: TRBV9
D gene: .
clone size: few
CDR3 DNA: TGTGCCAGCAGCGTAGGAGCGGCGACAGAAGAGACCCAGTACTTC
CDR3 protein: CASSVGAATEETQYF

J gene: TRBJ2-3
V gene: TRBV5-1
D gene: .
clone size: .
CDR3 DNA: TGCGCCAGCAGATTGCCGGGCAGAAGCACAGATACGCAGTATTTT
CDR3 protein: CASRLPGRSTDTQYF

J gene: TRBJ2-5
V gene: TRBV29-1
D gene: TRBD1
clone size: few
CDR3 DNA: TGCAGCGTTGAGTCCCGGGACAGGGGAGAGACCCAGTACTTC
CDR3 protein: CSVESRDRGETQYF

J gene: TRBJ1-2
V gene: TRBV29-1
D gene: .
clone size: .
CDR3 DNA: TGCAGCGTTGGGGGGGTATATGGCTACACCTTC
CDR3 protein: CSVGGVYGYTF

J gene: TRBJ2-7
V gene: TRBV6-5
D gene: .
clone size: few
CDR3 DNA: TGTGCCAGCAGTTACTCGAGACTATACGAGCAGTACTTC
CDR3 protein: CASSYSRLYEQYF

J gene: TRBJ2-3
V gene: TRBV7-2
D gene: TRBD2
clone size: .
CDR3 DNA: TGTGCCAGCAGTAAGGGACTAGGAAGCACAGATACGCAGTATTTT
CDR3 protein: CASSKGLGSTDTQYF